Reported below is one TCR beta chain. The data were taken from a study of blood T cell repertoires in COVID-19. In the study overall: Spain, Italy and the United States supplied samples that represented acute and convalescent COVID-19. Nucleic acid was either cDNA or gDNA, and it came from T cells, B-cell-depleted T cells, or PBMCs.

From germline, CDR1 is LNHDA and CDR2 SQIVND (reference sequence). J lost 1 base, V lost 5 bases, and 16 bases had no gene match. The CDR3 covers 18 residues. Assay used: immunoSEQ multiplex PCR; TCRdb lists only in-frame clones, some missing. The sample contains under 65,000 clones, 82% of which appear only once. The chain recombines TRBV19 with TRBJ1-1; TRBD1 matches 7 bases. Sequencing was performed on peripheral blood. The TCR originated in a woman aged 55-75 years with acute or convalescent COVID-19. CDR3 nucleotides: TGTGCCAGTAGTTTTAACCGGGACAGCTTTTCTACGAACACTGAAGCTTTCTTT. This sequence encodes CASSFNRDSFSTNTEAFF.